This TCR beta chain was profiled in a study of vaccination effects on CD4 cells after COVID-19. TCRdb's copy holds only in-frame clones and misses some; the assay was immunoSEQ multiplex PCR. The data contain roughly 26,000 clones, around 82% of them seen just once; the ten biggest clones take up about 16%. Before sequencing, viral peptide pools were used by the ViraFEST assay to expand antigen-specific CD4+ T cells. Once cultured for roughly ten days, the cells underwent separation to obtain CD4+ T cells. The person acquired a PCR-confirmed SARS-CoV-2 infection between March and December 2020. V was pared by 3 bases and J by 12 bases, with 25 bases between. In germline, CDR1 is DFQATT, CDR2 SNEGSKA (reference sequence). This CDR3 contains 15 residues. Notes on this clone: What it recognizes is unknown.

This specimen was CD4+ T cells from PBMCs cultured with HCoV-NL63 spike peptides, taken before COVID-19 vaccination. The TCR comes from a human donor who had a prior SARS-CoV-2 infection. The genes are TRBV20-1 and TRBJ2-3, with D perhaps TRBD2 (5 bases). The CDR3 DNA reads TGCAGTGCTAGTTTTGTCGGGATTAGGGCTCCCCAACAGTATTTT. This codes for CSASFVGIRAPQQYF.